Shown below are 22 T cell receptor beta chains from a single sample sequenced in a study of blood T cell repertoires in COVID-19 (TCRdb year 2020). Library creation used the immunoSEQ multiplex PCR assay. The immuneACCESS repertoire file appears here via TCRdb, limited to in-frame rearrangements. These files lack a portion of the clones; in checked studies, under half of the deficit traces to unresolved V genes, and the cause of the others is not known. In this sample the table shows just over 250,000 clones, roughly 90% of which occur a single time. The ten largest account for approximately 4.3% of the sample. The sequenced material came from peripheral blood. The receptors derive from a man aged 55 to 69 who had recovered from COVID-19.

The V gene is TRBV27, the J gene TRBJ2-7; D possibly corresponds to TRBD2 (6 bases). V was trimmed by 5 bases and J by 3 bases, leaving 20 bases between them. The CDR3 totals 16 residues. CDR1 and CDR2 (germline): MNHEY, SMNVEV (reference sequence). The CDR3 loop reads CASSPKAQGGFYEQYF. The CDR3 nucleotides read TGTGCCAGCAGTCCAAAAGCACAAGGAGGGTTCTACGAGCAGTACTTC.

The CDR3 sequence is CASSSGQGGVYTGELFF. CDR3 bases: TGCGCCAGCAGCTCGGGACAGGGGGGAGTGTACACCGGGGAGCTGTTTTTT. The chain is built from TRBV5-1 and TRBJ2-2, with 11 bases lining up with TRBD1. J lost 3 bases, V lost 3 bases, and 7 bases had no gene match. CDR3 length equals 17 residues. Germline V lookup: CDR1 SGHRS, CDR2 YFSETQ.

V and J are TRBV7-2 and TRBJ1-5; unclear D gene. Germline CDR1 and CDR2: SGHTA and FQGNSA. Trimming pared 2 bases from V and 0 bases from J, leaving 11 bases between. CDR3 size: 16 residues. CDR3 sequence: CASSLSNSHSNQPQHF. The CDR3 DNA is TGTGCCAGCAGCTTATCCAACAGTCATAGCAATCAGCCCCAGCATTTT.

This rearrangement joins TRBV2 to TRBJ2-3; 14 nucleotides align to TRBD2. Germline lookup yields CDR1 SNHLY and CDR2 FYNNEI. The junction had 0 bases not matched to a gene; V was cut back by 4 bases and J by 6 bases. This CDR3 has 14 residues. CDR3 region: CASSGLAGGDTQYF. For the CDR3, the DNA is TGTGCCAGCAGTGGACTAGCGGGGGGGGATACGCAGTATTTT.

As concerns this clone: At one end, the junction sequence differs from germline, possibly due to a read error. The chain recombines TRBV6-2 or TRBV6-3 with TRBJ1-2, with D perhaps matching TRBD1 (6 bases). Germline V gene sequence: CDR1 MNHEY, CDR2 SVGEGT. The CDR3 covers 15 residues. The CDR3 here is CASSHSQGIGYGYTF. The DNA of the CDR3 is TGTGCCAGCAGTCACTCACAGGGCATTGGCTATGGCTACACCTTC.

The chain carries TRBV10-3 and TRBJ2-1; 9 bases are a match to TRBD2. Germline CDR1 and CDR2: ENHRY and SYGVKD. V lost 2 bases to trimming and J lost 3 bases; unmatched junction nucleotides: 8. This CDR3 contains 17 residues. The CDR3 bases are TGTGCCATCAGTGAGGGGACCGGGACTAGCTACTACAATGAGCAGTTCTTC. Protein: CAISEGTGTSYYNEQFF.

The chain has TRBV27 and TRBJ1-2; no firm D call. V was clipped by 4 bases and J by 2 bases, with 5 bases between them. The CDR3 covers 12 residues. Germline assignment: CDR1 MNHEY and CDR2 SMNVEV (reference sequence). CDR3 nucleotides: TGTGCCAGCAGTTACAGAAACTATGGCTACACCTTC. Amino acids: CASSYRNYGYTF.

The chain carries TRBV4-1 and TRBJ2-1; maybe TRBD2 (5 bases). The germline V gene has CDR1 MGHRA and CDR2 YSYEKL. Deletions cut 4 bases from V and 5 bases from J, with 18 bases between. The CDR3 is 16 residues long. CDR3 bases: TGCGCCAGCAGCCCCCCACTAGATAGGTCAGACAATGAGCAGTTCTTC. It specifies CASSPPLDRSDNEQFF.

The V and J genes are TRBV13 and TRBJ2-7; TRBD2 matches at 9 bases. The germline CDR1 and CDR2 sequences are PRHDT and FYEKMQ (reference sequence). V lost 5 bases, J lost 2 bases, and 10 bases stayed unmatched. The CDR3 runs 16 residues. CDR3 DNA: TGTGCCAGCAGCACCTCGGCTAGCGGGACTCCCTACGAGCAGTACTTC. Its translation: CASSTSASGTPYEQYF. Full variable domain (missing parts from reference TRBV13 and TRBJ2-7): AAGVIQSPRHLIKEKRETATLKCYPIPRHDTVYWYQQGPGQDPQFLISFYEKMQSDKGSIPDRFSAQQFSDYHSELNMSSLELGDSALYFCASSTSASGTPYEQYFGPGTRLTVT.

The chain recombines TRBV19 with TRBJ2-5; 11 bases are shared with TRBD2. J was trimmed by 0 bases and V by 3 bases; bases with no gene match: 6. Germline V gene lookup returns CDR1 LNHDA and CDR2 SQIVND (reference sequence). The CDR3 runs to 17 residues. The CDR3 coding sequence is TGTGCCAGTAGTATCCTAGCGGGGGGCTCGTACCAAGAGACCCAGTACTTC. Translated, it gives CASSILAGGSYQETQYF.

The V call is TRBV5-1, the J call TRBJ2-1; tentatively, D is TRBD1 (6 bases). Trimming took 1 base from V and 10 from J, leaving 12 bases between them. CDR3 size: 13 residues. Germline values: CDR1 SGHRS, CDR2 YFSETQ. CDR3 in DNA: TGCGCCAGCAGCTTGATATATGGGGGCGAGCAGTTCTTC. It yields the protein CASSLIYGGEQFF.

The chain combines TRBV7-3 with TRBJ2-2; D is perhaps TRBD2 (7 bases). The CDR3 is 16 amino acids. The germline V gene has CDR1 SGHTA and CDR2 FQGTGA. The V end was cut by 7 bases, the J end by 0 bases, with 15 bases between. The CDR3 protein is CASTLGGASNTGELFF. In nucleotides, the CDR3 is TGTGCCAGCACCCTAGGGGGGGCCTCGAACACCGGGGAGCTGTTTTTT.

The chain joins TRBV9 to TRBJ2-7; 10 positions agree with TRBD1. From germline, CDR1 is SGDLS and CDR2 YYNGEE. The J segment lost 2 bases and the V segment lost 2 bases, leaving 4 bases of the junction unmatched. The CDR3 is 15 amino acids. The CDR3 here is CASSVRQGAAYEQYF. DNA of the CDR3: TGTGCCAGCAGCGTCCGACAGGGGGCCGCCTACGAGCAGTACTTC.

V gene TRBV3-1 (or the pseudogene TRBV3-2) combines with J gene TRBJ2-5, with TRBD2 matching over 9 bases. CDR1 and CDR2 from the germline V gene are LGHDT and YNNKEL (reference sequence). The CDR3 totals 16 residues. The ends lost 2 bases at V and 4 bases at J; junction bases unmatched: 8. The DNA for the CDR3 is TGTGCCAGCAGCCAAAGGGCGCGGGGGGGCCTAGAGACCCAGTACTTC. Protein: CASSQRARGGLETQYF.

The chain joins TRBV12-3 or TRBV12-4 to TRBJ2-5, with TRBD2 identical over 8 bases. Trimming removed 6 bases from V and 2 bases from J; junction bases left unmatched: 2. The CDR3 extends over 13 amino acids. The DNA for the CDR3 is TGTGCCAGCAGGAGACTAGCGCAAGAGACCCAGTACTTC. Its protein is CASRRLAQETQYF.

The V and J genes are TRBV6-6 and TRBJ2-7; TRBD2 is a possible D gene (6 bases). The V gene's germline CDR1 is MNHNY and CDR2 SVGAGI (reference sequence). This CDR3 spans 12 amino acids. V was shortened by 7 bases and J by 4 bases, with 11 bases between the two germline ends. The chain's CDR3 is CASISGVYEQYF. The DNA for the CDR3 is TGTGCCAGCATATCGGGAGTTTACGAGCAGTACTTC.

The CDR3 reads CASSELTAGAETQYF. CDR3 DNA: TGTGCCAGCAGTGAGTTGACGGCGGGTGCGGAGACCCAGTACTTC. This chain connects TRBV6-1 to TRBJ2-5, with a weak D call TRBD2 (5 bases). Germline CDR1 MNHNS, CDR2 SASEGT. Trimming left V 3 bases short and J 5 bases short, with 16 bases between. This CDR3 comprises 15 residues.

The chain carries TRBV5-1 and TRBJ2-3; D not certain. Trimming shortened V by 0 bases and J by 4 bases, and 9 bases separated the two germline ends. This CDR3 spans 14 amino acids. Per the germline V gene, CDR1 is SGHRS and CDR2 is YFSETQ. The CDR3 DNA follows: TGCGCCAGCAGCTTGGCCGCCGGTGCAGATACGCAGTATTTT. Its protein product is CASSLAAGADTQYF. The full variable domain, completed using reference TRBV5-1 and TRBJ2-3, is KAGVTQTPRYLIKTRGQQVTLSCSPISGHRSVSWYQQTPGQGLQFLFEYFSETQRNKGNFPGRFSGRQFSNSRSEMNVSTLELGDSALYLCASSLAAGADTQYFGPGTRLTVL.

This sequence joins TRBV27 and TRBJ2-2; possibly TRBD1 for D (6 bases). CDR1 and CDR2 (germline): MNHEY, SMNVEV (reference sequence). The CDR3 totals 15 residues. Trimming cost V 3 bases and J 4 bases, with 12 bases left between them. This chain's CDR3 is CASSFDRSITGELFF. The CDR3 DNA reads TGTGCCAGCAGTTTCGACAGGTCAATCACCGGGGAGCTGTTTTTT.

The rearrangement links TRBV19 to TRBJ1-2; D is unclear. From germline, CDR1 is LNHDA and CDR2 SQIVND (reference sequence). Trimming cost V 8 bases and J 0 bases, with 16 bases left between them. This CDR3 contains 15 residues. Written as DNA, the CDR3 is TGTGCCAGTCTTTATGCAGGATCAGCTAACTATGGCTACACCTTC. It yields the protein CASLYAGSANYGYTF.

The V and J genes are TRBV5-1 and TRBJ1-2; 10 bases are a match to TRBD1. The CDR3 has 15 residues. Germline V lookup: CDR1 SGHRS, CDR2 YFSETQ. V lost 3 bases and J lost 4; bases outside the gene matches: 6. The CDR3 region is CASSSGQGVSYGYTF. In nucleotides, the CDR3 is TGCGCCAGCAGCTCTGGACAGGGGGTGAGCTATGGCTACACCTTC.

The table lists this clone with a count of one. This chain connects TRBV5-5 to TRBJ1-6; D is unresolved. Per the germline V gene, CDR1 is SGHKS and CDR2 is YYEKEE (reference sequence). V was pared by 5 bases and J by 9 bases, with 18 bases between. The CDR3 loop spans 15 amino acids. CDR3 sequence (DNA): TGTGCCAGCAGACGCCCGGGTGACGTGGGTTCACCCCTCCACTTT. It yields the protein CASRRPGDVGSPLHF.